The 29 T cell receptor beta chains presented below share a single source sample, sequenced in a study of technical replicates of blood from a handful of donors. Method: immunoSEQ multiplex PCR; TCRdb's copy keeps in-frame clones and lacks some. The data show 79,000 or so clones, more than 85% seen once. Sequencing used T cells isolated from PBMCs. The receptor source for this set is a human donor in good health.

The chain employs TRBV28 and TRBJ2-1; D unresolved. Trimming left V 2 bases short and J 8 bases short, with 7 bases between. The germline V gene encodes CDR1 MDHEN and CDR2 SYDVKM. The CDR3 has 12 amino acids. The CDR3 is CASSLGPYEQFF. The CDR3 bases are TGTGCCAGCAGTTTAGGCCCGTATGAGCAGTTCTTC.

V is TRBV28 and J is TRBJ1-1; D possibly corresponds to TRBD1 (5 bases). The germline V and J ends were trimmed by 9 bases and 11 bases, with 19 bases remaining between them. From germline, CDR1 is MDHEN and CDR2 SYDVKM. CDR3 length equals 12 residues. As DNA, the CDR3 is TGTGCCAGTCTCAGATGGGGGGGGTCGGCTTTCTTT. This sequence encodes CASLRWGGSAFF. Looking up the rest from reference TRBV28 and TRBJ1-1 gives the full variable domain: DVKVTQSSRYLVKRTGEKVFLECVQDMDHENMFWYRQDPGLGLRLIYFSYDVKMKEKGDIPEGYSVSREKKERFSLILESASTNQTSMYLCASLRWGGSAFFGQGTRLTVV.

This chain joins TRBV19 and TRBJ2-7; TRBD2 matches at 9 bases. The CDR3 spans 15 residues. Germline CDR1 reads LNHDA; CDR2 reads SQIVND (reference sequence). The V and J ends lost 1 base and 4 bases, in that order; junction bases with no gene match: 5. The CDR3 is CASSIGSGSRYEQYF. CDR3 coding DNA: TGTGCCAGTAGTATAGGTAGCGGGAGTCGGTACGAGCAGTACTTC.

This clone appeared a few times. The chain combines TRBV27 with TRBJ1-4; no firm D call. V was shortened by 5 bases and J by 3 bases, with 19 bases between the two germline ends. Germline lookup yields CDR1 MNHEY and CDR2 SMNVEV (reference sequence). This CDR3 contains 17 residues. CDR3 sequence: CASSPTPALVANEKLFF. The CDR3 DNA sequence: TGTGCCAGCAGTCCAACCCCTGCGTTGGTAGCTAATGAAAAACTGTTTTTT.

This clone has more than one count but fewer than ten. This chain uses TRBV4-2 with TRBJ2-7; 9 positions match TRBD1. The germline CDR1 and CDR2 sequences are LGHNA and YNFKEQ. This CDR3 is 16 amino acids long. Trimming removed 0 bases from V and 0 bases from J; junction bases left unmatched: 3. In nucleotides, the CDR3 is TGTGCCAGCAGCCAAGACGGACAGGGGAGCTCCTACGAGCAGTACTTC. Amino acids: CASSQDGQGSSYEQYF.

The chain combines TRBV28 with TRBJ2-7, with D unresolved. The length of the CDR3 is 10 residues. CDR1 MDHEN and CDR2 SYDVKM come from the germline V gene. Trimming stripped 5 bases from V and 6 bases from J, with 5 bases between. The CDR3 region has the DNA TGTGCCAGCAGTGAGTTCGAGCAGTACTTC. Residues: CASSEFEQYF.

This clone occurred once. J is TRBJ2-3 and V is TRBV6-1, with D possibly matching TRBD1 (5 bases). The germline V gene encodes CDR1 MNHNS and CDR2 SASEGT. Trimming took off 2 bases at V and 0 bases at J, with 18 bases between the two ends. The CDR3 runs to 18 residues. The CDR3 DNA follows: TGTGCCAGCAGTGAAATAATTTCGTTGACAGCGAGCACAGATACGCAGTATTTT. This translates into CASSEIISLTASTDTQYF.

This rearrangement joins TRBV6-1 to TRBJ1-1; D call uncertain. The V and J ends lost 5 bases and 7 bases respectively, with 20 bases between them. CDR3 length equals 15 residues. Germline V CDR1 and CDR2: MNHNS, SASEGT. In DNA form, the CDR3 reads TGTGCCAGCAGTCGGTGGGAACCGGCGGGCCTTGAAGCTTTCTTT. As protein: CASSRWEPAGLEAFF.

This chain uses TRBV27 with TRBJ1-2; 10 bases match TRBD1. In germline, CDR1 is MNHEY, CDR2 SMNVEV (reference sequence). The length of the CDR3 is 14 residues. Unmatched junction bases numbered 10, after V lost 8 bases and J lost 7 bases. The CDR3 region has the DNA TGTGCCAGCGGCTCAGGTGGGACAGGGGCTGGCTACACCTTC. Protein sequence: CASGSGGTGAGYTF.

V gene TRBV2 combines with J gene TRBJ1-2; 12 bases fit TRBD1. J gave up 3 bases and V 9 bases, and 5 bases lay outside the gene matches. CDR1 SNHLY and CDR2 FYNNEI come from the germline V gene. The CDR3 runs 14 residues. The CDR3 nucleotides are TGTGCCAGTACGGGACAGGGGGCGCACTATGGCTACACCTTC. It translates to CASTGQGAHYGYTF.

The CDR3 sequence: CASKKGTSGRGTVRETQYF. Here the CDR3 DNA reads TGCGCCAGCAAAAAAGGGACTAGCGGAAGAGGGACTGTAAGAGAGACCCAGTACTTC. The chain is built from TRBV4-1 and TRBJ2-5; 11 bases line up with TRBD2. Germline CDR1 is MGHRA and CDR2 is YSYEKL. Losses at the gene ends were 7 bases for V and 4 bases for J; bases not matched to a gene: 20. The CDR3 is 19 residues long.

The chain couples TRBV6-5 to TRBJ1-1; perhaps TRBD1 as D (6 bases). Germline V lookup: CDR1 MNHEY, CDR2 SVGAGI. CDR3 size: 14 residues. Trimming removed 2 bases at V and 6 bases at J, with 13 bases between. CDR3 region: CASSYGTPQAEAFF. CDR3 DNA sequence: TGTGCCAGCAGTTACGGGACACCCCAGGCTGAAGCTTTCTTT.

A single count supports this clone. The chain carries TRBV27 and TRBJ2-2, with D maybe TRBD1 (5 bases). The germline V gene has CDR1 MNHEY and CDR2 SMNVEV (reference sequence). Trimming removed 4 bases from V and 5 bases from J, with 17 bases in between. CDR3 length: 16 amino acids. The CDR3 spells CASSYLRGAGTGELFF. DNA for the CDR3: TGTGCCAGCAGTTATCTTAGGGGCGCTGGGACCGGGGAGCTGTTTTTT.

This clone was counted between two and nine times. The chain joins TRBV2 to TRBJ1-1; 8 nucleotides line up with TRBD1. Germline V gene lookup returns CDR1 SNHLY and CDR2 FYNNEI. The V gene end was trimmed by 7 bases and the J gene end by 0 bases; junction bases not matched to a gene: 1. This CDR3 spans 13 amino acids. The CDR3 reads CASTGQVNTEAFF. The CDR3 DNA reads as TGTGCCAGCACGGGACAGGTGAACACTGAAGCTTTCTTT.

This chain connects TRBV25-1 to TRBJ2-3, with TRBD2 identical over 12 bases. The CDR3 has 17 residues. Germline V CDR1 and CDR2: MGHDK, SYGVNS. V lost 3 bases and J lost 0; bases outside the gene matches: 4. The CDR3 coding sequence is TGTGCCAGCAGTGATGCTAGCGGGGGGGCTAGCACAGATACGCAGTATTTT. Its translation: CASSDASGGASTDTQYF.

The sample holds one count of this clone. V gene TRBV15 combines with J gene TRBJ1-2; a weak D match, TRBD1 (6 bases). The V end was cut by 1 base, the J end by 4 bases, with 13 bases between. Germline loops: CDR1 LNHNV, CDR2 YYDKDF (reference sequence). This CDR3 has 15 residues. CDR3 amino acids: CATSRGGGRGYGYTF. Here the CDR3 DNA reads TGTGCCACCAGCAGAGGTGGAGGCAGGGGCTATGGCTACACCTTC.

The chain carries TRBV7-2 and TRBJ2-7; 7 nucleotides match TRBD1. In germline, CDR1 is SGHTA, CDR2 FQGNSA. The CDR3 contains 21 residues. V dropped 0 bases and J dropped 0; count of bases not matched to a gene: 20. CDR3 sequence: CASSLAGRQGVNPDSSYEQYF. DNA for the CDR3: TGTGCCAGCAGCTTAGCGGGAAGACAGGGAGTGAATCCCGATAGCTCCTACGAGCAGTACTTC.

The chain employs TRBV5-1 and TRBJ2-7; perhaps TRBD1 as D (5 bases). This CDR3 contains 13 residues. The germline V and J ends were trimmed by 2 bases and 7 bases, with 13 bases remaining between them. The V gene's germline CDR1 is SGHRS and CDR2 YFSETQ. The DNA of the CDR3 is TGCGCCAGCAGCTTTCGCAGGGCCGAGGAGCAGTACTTC. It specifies CASSFRRAEEQYF. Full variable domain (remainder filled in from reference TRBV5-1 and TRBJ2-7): KAGVTQTPRYLIKTRGQQVTLSCSPISGHRSVSWYQQTPGQGLQFLFEYFSETQRNKGNFPGRFSGRQFSNSRSEMNVSTLELGDSALYLCASSFRRAEEQYFGPGTRLTVT.

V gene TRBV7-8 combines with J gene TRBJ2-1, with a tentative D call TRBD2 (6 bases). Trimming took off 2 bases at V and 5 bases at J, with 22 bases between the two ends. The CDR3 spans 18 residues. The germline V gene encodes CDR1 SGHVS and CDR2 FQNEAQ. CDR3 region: CASSLPHRYQRGNNEQFF. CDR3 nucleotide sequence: TGTGCCAGCAGCTTACCGCATCGTTATCAGCGCGGGAACAATGAGCAGTTCTTC.

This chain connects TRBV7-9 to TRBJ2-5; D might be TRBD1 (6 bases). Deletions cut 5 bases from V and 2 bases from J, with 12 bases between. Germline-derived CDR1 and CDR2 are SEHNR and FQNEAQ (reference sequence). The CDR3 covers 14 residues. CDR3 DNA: TGTGCCAGCAGCGGAATCGGACAGCAAGAGACCCAGTACTTC. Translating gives CASSGIGQQETQYF.

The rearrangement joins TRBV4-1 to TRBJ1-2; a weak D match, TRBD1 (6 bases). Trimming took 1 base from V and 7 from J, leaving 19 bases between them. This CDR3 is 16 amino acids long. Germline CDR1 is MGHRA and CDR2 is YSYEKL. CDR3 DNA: TGCGCCAGCAGCCAAGGTTCTGGGGGCTCAGATTTTGGCTACACCTTC. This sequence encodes CASSQGSGGSDFGYTF.

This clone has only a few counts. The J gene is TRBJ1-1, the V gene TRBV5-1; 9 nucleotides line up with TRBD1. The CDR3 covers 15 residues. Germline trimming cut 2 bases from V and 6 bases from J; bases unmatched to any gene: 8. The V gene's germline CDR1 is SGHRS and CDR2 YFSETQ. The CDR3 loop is CASSLRTGVFSEAFF. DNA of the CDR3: TGCGCCAGCAGCTTACGGACAGGGGTGTTTTCTGAAGCTTTCTTT.

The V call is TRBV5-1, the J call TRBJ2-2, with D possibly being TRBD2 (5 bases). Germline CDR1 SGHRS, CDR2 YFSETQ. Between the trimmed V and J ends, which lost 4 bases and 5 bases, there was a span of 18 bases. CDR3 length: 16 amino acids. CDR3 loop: CASSIHVVLATGELFF. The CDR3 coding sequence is TGCGCCAGCAGCATTCATGTTGTGCTAGCAACCGGGGAGCTGTTTTTT. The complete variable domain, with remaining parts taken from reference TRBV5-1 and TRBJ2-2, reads KAGVTQTPRYLIKTRGQQVTLSCSPISGHRSVSWYQQTPGQGLQFLFEYFSETQRNKGNFPGRFSGRQFSNSRSEMNVSTLELGDSALYLCASSIHVVLATGELFFGEGSRLTVL.

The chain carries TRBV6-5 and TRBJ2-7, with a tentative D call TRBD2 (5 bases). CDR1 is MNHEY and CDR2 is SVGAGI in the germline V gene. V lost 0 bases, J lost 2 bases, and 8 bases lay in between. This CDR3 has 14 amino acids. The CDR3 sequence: CASSYSDGTYEQYF. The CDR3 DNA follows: TGTGCCAGCAGTTACTCGGACGGGACCTACGAGCAGTACTTC.

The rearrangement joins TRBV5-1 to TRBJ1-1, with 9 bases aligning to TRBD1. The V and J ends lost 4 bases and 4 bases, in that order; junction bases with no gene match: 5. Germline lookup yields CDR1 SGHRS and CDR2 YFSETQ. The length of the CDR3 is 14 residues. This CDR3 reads CASSPDRGTTEAFF. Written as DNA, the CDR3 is TGCGCCAGCAGCCCGGACAGGGGTACCACTGAAGCTTTCTTT.

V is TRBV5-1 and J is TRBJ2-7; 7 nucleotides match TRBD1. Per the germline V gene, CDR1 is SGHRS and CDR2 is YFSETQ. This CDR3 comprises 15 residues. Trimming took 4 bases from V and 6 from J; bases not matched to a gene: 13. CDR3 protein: CASSRSIGQEGEQYF. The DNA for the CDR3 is TGCGCCAGCAGCAGATCTATTGGACAGGAAGGCGAGCAGTACTTC.

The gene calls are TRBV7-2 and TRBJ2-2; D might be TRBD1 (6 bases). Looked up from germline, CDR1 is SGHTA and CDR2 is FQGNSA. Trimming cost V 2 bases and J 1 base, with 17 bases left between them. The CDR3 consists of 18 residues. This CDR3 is CASSLLAYGGVNTGELFF. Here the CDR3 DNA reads TGTGCCAGCAGCTTACTCGCTTATGGGGGCGTGAACACCGGGGAGCTGTTTTTT.

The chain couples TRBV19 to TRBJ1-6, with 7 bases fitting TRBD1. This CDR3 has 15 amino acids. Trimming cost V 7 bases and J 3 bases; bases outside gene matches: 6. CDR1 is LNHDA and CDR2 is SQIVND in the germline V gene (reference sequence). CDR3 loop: CASTEDRSYNSPLHF. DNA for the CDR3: TGTGCCAGTACCGAGGACAGGAGCTATAATTCACCCCTCCACTTT.

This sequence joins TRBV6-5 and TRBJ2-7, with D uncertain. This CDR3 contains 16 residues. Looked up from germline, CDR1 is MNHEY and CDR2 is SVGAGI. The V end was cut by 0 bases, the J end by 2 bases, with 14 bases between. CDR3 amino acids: CASSYSLQTIPYEQYF. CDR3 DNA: TGTGCCAGCAGTTACTCGTTACAGACGATCCCCTACGAGCAGTACTTC.